Below are 13 T cell receptor beta chains sequenced from a single sample in a study of response to subunit inactivated influenza vaccine. TCRdb called the RT-PCR reads again in MiXCR, with one record for every CDR3 protein. Among 500,000 to 650,000 distinct CDR3 sequences listed, around 8% were seen once. The specimen was PBMCs from blood, collected 23 months after vaccination. The receptors stem from a man aged 50-75 years who received an inactivated influenza vaccine.

In its sample, this clonotype was seen a few times. The chain recombines TRBV6-1 with TRBJ2-1, with TRBD2 identical over 13 bases. Germline V gene data show CDR1 as MNHNS and CDR2 as SASEGT. The junction had 18 bases not matched to a gene; V was cut back by 6 bases and J by 7 bases. This CDR3 has 19 residues. The CDR3 DNA sequence: TGTGCCAGCAGCCAGACTAGCGGGGGGCCACGGTTAAGCTGGAATGAGCAGTTCTTC. Translation: CASSQTSGGPRLSWNEQFF.

This clonotype was detected only a few times. This rearrangement joins TRBV7-2 to TRBJ2-3; a possible D gene is TRBD2 (5 bases). The CDR3 loop spans 15 amino acids. Trimming took 5 bases from V and 4 from J, leaving 16 bases between them. The V gene's germline CDR1 is SGHTA and CDR2 FQGNSA. The CDR3 DNA is TGTGCCAGCAGCATACTAGGGCTAAGGGCAGATACGCAGTATTTT. It translates to CASSILGLRADTQYF.

This clonotype was picked up a small number of times. The chain couples TRBV9 to TRBJ2-7; 13 bases are shared with TRBD2. CDR1 and CDR2 from the germline V gene are SGDLS and YYNGEE. This CDR3 comprises 15 residues. V gave up 3 bases and J gave up 2 bases; unmatched junction bases: 2. This chain's CDR3 is CASSATSGRAYEQYF. As DNA, the CDR3 is TGTGCCAGCAGCGCCACTAGCGGGAGGGCCTACGAGCAGTACTTC.

This clonotype occurred many times. Here the CDR3 reads CSARDPGLDNEQFF. The CDR3 nucleotides read TGCAGTGCTAGAGATCCGGGACTAGACAATGAGCAGTTCTTC. The chain carries TRBV20-1 and TRBJ2-1, with TRBD2 matching 8 bases. J was trimmed by 5 bases and V by 0 bases; bases with no gene match: 3. The germline V gene has CDR1 DFQATT and CDR2 SNEGSKA (reference sequence). The CDR3 is 14 residues long.

This clonotype was observed at least ten times. The chain links TRBV24-1 to TRBJ2-5, with no clear D. Germline CDR1 is KGHDR and CDR2 is SFDVKD. The V end lost 5 bases, the J end lost 4 bases, and 10 bases lay between the germline ends. The CDR3 totals 13 residues. This chain's CDR3 is CATSGMERETQYF. For the CDR3, the DNA is TGTGCCACCAGTGGAATGGAAAGAGAGACCCAGTACTTC.

This clonotype was detected only a few times. The CDR3 region is CASSVIPGQRTEAFF. The DNA for the CDR3 is TGTGCCAGCAGCGTTATTCCGGGACAGAGGACTGAAGCTTTCTTT. The chain combines TRBV7-9 with TRBJ1-1; 7 nucleotides line up with TRBD1. Trimming at V came to 5 bases and at J to 5 bases, leaving 11 bases not matched to a gene. CDR3 length: 15 amino acids. Germline CDR1 is SEHNR and CDR2 is FQNEAQ (reference sequence). Together with reference TRBV7-9 and TRBJ1-1, the CDR3 gives the full variable domain: DTGVSQNPRHKITKRGQNVTFRCDPISEHNRLYWYRQTLGQGPEFLTYFQNEAQLEKSRLLSDRFSAERPKGSFSTLEIQRTEQGDSAMYLCASSVIPGQRTEAFFGQGTRLTVV.

This clonotype occurred many times. The V and J genes are TRBV6-6 and TRBJ1-1, with a possible D match to TRBD1 (6 bases). The CDR3 is 12 amino acids. The germline gives CDR1 MNHNY, CDR2 SVGAGI (reference sequence). Trimming took 8 bases from V and 1 from J, leaving 8 bases between them. Here the CDR3 DNA reads TGTGCCAGCCGGGGGCAGAACACTGAAGCTTTCTTT. It encodes CASRGQNTEAFF.

This clonotype has at least ten counts. The genes are TRBV20-1 and TRBJ2-5, with 8 bases aligning to TRBD2. The V and J ends lost 2 bases and 4 bases, in that order; junction bases with no gene match: 3. This CDR3 spans 13 amino acids. Per the germline V gene, CDR1 is DFQATT and CDR2 is SNEGSKA (reference sequence). DNA of the CDR3: TGCAGTGCTAGACTTGCGGGAGGAGAGACCCAGTACTTC. Amino acids: CSARLAGGETQYF.

This clonotype was recorded a few times. This chain connects TRBV6-2 or TRBV6-3 to TRBJ2-1; D remains unclear. Between the trimmed V and J ends, which lost 0 bases and 10 bases, there was a span of 7 bases. Germline values: CDR1 MNHEY, CDR2 SVGEGT. The CDR3 is 12 residues long. In DNA, the CDR3 is TGTGCCAGCAGTTACTCTGGGTGGGAGCAGTTCTTC. It yields the protein CASSYSGWEQFF.

This rearrangement joins TRBV4-2 to TRBJ2-1; the D is unclear. V shed 4 bases and J shed 11 bases, with 12 bases lying between them. This CDR3 comprises 12 residues. Germline V gives CDR1 LGHNA, CDR2 YNFKEQ. The CDR3 nucleotides are TGTGCCAGCAGCCCGACCAAGGATAAGCAGTTCTTC. Translated, it gives CASSPTKDKQFF.

This chain connects TRBV10-3 to TRBJ1-2; unclear D gene. CDR1 ENHRY and CDR2 SYGVKD come from the germline V gene. The CDR3 is 12 amino acids. Between the trimmed V and J ends, which lost 3 bases and 2 bases, there was a span of 4 bases. In DNA form, the CDR3 reads TGTGCCATCAGTGAACTGAACTATGGCTACACCTTC. This gives the protein CAISELNYGYTF.

The chain's CDR3 is CASSELKLAGVNEQFF. The CDR3, as DNA: TGTGCCAGCAGTGAATTAAAACTAGCGGGAGTTAATGAGCAGTTCTTC. The chain couples TRBV25-1 to TRBJ2-1; 11 positions match TRBD2. V dropped 1 base and J dropped 7; count of bases not matched to a gene: 6. This CDR3 comprises 16 residues. Germline CDR1 and CDR2: MGHDK and SYGVNS.

Many counts were recorded for this clonotype. The chain carries TRBV20-1 and TRBJ2-1, with no clear D. Germline CDR1 and CDR2: DFQATT and SNEGSKA (reference sequence). The CDR3 spans 14 residues. Deletions cut 0 bases from V and 8 bases from J, with 14 bases between. CDR3 in amino acids: CSARDGLSWDEQFF. The CDR3 DNA reads TGCAGTGCTAGAGATGGGCTCTCCTGGGATGAGCAGTTCTTC.